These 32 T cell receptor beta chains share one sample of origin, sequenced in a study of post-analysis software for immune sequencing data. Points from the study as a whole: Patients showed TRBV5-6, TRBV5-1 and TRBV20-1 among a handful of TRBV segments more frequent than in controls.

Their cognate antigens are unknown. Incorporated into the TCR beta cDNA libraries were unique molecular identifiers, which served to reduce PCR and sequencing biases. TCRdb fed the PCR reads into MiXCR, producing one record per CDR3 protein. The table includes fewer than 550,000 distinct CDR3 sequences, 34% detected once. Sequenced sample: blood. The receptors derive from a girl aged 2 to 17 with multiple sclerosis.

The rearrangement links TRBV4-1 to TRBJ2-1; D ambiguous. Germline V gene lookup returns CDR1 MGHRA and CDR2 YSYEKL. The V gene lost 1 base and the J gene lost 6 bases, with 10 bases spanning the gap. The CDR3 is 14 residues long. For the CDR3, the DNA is TGCGCCAGCAGCCAAGTAGCACATGGCAATGAGCAGTTCTTC. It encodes CASSQVAHGNEQFF.

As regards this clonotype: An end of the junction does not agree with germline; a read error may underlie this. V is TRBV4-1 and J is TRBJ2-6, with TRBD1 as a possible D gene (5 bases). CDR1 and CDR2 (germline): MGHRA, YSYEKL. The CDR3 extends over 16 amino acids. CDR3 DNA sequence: TGCGCCAGCAGCCAAGATGGGCTCTCTGGGGCCGACGTCCTGACTTTC. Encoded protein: CASSQDGLSGADVLTF.

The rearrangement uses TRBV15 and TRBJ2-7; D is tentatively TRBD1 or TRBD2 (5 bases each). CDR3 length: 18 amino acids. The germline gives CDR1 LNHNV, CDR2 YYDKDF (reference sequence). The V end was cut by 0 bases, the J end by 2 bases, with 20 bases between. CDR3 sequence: CATSRDSVGGTTPYEQYF. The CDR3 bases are TGTGCCACCAGCAGAGATAGTGTCGGTGGGACGACTCCCTACGAGCAGTACTTC.

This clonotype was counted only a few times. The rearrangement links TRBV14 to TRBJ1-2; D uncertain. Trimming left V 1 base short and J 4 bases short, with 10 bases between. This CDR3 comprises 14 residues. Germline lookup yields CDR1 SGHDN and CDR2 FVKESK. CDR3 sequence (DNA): TGTGCCAGCAGCCAAGCGGCGGCGAGCTATGGCTACACCTTC. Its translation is CASSQAAASYGYTF.

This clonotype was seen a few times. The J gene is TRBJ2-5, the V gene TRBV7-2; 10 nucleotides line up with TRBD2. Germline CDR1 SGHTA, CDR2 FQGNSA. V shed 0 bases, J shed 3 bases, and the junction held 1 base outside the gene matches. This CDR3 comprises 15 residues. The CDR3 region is CASSLAGLAEETQYF. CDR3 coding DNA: TGTGCCAGCAGCTTAGCTGGACTAGCGGAAGAGACCCAGTACTTC.

CDR3 bases: TGTGCCAGCAGCCAAGAGCGGCCAGGCGACTATGGCTACACCTTC. Translating it yields CASSQERPGDYGYTF. The chain is built from TRBV3-1 and TRBJ1-2, with unresolved D. Germline V gene data show CDR1 as LGHDT and CDR2 as YNNKEL (reference sequence). Trimming removed 0 bases at V and 3 bases at J, with 11 bases between. The CDR3 length is 15 residues. Combining the CDR3 with reference TRBV3-1 and TRBJ1-2 gives the whole variable domain DTAVSQTPKYLVTQMGNDKSIKCEQNLGHDTMYWYKQDSKKFLKIMFSYNNKELIINETVPNRFSPKSPDKAHLNLHINSLELGDSAVYFCASSQERPGDYGYTFGSGTRLTVV.

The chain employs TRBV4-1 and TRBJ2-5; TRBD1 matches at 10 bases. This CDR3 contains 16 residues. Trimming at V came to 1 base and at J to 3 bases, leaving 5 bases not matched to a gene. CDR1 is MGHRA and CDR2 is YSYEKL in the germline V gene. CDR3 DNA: TGCGCCAGCAGCCAAGTTACCGGGACAGGGGAAGAGACCCAGTACTTC. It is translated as CASSQVTGTGEETQYF.

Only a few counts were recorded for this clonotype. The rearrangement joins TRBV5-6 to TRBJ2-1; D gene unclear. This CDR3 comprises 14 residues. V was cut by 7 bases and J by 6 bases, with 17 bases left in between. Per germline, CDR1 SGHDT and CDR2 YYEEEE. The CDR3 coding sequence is TGTGCCAGCCTGAACTCCATCGTTAGCAATGAGCAGTTCTTC. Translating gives CASLNSIVSNEQFF. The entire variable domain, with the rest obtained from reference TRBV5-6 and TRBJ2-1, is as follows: DAGVTQSPTHLIKTRGQQVTLRCSPKSGHDTVSWYQQALGQGPQFIFQYYEEEERQRGNFPDRFSGHQFPNYSSELNVNALLLGDSALYLCASLNSIVSNEQFFGPGTRLTVL.

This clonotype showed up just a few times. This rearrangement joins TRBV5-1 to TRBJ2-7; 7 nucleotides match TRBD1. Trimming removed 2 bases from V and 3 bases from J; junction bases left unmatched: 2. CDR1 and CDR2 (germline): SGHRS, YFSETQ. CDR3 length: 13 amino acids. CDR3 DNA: TGCGCCAGCAGCTTACAGGGGAACTACGAGCAGTACTTC. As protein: CASSLQGNYEQYF. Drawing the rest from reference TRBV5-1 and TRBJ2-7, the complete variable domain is KAGVTQTPRYLIKTRGQQVTLSCSPISGHRSVSWYQQTPGQGLQFLFEYFSETQRNKGNFPGRFSGRQFSNSRSEMNVSTLELGDSALYLCASSLQGNYEQYFGPGTRLTVT.

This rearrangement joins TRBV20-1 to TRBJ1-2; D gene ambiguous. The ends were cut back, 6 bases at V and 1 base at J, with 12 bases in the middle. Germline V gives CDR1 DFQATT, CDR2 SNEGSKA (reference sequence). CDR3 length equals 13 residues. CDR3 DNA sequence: TGCAGTGCCCTACCAGGAATTAACTATGGCTACACCTTC. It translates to CSALPGINYGYTF.

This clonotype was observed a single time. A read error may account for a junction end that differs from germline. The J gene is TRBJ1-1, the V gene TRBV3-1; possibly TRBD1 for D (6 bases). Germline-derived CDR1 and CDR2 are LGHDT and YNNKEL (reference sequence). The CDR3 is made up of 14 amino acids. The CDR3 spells CASSQDSMNTEAFF. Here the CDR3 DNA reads TGTGCCAGCAGCCAGGACAGTATGAATACTGAAGCTTTCTTT.

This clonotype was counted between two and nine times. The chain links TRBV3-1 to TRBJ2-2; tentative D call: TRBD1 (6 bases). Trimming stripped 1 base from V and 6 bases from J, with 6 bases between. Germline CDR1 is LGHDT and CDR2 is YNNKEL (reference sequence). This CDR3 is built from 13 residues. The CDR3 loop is CASSQGGPGELFF. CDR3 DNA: TGTGCCAGCAGCCAAGGGGGGCCCGGGGAGCTGTTTTTT.

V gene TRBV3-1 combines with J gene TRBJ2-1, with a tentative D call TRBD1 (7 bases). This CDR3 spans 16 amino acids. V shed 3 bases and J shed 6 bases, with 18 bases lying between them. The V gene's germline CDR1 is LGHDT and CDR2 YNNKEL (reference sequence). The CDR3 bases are TGTGCCAGCAGCCACCGCAGTATCCAGGGGGGCAATGAGCAGTTCTTC. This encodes CASSHRSIQGGNEQFF.

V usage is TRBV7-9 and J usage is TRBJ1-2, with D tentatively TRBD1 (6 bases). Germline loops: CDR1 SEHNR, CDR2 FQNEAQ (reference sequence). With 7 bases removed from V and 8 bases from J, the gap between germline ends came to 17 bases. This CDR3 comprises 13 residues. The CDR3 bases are TGTGCCAGCAACTTGGGAGGGGGAGTAGGCTACACCTTC. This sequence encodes CASNLGGGVGYTF.

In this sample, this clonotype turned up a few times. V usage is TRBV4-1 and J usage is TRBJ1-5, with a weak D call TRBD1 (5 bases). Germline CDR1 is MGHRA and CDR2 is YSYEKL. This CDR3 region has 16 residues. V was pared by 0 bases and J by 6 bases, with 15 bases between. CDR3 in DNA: TGCGCCAGCAGCCAAGAGGGCAGAAGAGGGGCTCAGCCCCAGCATTTT. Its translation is CASSQEGRRGAQPQHF.

CDR3 in DNA: TGCAGTGCCCTTCTTGGGCGGGGGCTCTACAATGAGCAGTTCTTC. This translates into CSALLGRGLYNEQFF. This chain links TRBV20-1 with TRBJ2-1; tentative D call: TRBD2 (7 bases). The germline V gene encodes CDR1 DFQATT and CDR2 SNEGSKA (reference sequence). The CDR3 contains 15 residues. Trimming removed 6 bases from V and 3 bases from J, with 18 bases in between.

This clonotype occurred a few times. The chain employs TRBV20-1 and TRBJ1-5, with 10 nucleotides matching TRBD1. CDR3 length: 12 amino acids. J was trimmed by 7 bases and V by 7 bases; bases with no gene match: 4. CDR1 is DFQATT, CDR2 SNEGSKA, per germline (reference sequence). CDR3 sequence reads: CSVGQGEQPQHF. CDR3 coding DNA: TGCAGTGTCGGACAGGGGGAGCAGCCCCAGCATTTT.

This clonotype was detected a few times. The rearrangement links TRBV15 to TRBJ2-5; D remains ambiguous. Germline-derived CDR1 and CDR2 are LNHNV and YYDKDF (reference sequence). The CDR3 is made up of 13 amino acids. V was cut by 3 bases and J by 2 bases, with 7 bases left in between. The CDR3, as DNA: TGTGCCACCAGCAGTACTGAGCAAGAGACCCAGTACTTC. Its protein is CATSSTEQETQYF.

The CDR3 reads CASSSPRSDTEAFF. For the CDR3, the DNA is TGTGCCAGCAGCTCTCCCCGGTCGGACACTGAAGCTTTCTTT. The rearrangement uses TRBV3-1 and TRBJ1-1; no firm D call. The CDR3 length is 14 residues. V was shortened by 5 bases and J by 3 bases, with 13 bases between the two germline ends. Germline V gene data show CDR1 as LGHDT and CDR2 as YNNKEL (reference sequence).

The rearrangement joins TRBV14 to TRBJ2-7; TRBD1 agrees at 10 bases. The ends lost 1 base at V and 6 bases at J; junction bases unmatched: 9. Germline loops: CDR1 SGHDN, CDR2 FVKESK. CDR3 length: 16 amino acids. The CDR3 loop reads CASSQARGQGMGEQYF. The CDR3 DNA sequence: TGTGCCAGCAGCCAAGCACGGGGACAGGGGATGGGCGAGCAGTACTTC.

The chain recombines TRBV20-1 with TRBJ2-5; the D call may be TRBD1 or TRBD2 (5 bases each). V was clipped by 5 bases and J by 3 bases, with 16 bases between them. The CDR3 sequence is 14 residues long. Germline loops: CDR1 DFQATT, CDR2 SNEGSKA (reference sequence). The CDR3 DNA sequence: TGCAGTGCTCGGCCCCGGGACCGAGAAGAGACCCAGTACTTC. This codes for CSARPRDREETQYF.

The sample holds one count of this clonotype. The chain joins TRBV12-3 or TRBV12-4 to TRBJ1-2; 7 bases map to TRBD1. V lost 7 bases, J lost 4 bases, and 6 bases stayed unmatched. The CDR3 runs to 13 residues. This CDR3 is CASTEGTVYGYTF. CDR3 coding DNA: TGTGCCAGCACCGAAGGGACAGTCTATGGCTACACCTTC.

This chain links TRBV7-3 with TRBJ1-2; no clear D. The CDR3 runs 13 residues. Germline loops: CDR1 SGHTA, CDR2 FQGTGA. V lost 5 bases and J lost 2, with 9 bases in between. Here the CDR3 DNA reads TGTGCCAGCAGCAAAAGTTCAAACTATGGCTACACCTTC. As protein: CASSKSSNYGYTF.

CDR3 loop: CASSNVRTGLETQYF. In DNA, the CDR3 is TGTGCCAGCAGTAACGTGAGGACAGGGCTCGAGACCCAGTACTTC. The chain employs TRBV6-6 and TRBJ2-5; TRBD1 agrees at 8 bases. Germline V lookup: CDR1 MNHNY, CDR2 SVGAGI (reference sequence). V lost 5 bases and J lost 5; bases outside the gene matches: 10. CDR3 length equals 15 residues.

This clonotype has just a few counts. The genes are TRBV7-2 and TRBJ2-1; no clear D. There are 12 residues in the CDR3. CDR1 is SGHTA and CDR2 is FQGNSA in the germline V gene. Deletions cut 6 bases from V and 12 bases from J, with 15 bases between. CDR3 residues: CASSSGLMGQFF. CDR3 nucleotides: TGTGCCAGCAGTTCCGGCCTTATGGGGCAGTTCTTC.

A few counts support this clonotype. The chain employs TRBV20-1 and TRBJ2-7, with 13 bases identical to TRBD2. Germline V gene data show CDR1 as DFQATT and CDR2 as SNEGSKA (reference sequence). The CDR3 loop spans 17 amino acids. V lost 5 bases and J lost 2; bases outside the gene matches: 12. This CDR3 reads CSAAPLAGGPLAYEQYF. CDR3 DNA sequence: TGCAGTGCTGCCCCACTAGCGGGGGGGCCTCTGGCCTACGAGCAGTACTTC.

Written as DNA, the CDR3 is TGCAACGTCGTACCGGGCCATAGGAACACCGGGGAGCTGTTTTTT. Translated, it gives CNVVPGHRNTGELFF. This rearrangement joins TRBV29-1 to TRBJ2-2; no clear D gene. Germline assignment: CDR1 SQVTM and CDR2 ANQGSEA. The CDR3 totals 15 residues.

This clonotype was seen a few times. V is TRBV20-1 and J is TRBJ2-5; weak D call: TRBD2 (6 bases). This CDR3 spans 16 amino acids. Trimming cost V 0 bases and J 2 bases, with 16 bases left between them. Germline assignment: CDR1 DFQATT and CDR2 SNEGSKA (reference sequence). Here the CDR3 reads CSARDFVTSSQETQYF. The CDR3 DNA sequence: TGCAGTGCTAGAGATTTTGTGACTAGTTCGCAAGAGACCCAGTACTTC.

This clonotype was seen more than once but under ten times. The chain's CDR3 is CASSAWTSRADTQYF. The CDR3 DNA is TGTGCCAGCAGTGCCTGGACTAGTAGGGCAGATACGCAGTATTTT. The chain carries TRBV12-3 or TRBV12-4 and TRBJ2-3, with 7 bases fitting TRBD2. The CDR3 runs 15 residues. Unmatched junction bases numbered 9, after V lost 5 bases and J lost 4 bases.

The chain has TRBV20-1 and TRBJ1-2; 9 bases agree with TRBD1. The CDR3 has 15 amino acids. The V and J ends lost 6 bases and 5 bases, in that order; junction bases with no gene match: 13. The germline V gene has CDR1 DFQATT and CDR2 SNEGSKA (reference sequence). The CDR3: CSAPVWDREGYGYTF. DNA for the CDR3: TGCAGTGCCCCCGTCTGGGACAGGGAAGGGTATGGCTACACCTTC.

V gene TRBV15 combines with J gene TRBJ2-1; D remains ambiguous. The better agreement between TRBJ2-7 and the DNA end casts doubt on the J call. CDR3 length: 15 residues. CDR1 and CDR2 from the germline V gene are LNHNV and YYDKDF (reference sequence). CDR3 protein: CATSSPVHSYNEQYF. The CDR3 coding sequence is TGTGCCACCAGCAGCCCGGTTCACTCCTACAATGAGCAGTACTTC.

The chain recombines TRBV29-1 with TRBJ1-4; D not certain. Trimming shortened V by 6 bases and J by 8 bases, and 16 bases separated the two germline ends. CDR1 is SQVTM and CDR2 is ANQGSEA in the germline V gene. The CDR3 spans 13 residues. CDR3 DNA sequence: TGCAGCGTCCTAGATGGTTTAAGAGAAAAACTGTTTTTT. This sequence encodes CSVLDGLREKLFF.